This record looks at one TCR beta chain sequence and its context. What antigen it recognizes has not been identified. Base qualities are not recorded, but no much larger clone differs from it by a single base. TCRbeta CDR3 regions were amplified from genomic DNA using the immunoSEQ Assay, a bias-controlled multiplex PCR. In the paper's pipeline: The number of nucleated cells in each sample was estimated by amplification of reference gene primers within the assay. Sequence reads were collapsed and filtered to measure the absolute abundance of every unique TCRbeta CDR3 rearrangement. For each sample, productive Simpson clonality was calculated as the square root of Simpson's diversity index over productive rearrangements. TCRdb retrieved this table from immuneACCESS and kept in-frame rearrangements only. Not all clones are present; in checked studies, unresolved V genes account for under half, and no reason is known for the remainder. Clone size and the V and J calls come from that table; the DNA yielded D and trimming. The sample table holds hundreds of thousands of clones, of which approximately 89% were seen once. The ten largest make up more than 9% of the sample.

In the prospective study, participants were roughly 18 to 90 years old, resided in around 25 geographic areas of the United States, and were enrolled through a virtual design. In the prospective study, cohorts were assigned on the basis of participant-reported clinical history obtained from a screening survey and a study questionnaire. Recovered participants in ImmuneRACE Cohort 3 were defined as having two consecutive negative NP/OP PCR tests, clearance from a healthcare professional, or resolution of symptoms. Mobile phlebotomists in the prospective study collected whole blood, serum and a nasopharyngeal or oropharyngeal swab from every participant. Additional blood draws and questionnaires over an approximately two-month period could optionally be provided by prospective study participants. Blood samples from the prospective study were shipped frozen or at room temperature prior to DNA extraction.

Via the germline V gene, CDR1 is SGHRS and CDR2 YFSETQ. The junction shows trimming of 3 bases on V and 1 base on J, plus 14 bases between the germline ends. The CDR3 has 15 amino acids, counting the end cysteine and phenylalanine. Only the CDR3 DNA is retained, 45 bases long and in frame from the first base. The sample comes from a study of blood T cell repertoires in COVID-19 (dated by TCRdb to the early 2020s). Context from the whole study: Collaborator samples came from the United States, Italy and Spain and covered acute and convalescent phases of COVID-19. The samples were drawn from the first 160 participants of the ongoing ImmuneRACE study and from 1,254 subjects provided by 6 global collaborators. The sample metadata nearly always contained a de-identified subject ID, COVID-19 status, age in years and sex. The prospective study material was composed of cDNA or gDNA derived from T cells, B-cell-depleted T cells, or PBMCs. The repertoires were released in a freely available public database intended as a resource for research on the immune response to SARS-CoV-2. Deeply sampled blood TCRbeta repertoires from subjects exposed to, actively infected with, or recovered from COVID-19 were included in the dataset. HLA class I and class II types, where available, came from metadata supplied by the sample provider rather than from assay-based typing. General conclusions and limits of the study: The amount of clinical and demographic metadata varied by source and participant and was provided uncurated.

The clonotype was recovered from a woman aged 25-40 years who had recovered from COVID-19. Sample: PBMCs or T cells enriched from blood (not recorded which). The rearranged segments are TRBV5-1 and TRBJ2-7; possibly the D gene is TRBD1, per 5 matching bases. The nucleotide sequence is TGCGCCAGCAGCTCCGCCCAGGGTTTATCCTACGAGCAGTACTTC. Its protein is CASSSAQGLSYEQYF.